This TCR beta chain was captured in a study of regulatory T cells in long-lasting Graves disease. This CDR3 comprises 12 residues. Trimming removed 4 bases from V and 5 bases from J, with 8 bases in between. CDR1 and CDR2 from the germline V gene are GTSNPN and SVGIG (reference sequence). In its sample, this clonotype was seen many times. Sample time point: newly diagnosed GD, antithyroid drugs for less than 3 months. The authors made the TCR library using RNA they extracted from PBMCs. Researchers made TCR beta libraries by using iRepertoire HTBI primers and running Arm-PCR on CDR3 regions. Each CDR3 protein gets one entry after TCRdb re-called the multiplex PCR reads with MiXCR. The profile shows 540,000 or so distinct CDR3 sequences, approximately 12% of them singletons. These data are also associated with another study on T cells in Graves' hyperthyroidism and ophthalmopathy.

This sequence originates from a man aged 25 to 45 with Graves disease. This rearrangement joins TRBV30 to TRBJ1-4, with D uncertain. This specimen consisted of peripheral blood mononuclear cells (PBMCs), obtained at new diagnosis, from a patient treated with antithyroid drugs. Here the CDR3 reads CAWKQINEKLFF. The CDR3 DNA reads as TGTGCCTGGAAACAGATAAATGAAAAACTGTTTTTT.